This paragraph covers one TCR beta chain sequence. The antigen is unknown. RNA in amounts of roughly 0.45 to 1 ug was reverse transcribed with random hexamers. The CDR3 of TCR beta was amplified by immunoSEQ multiplex PCR across 54 Vbeta and 13 Jbeta. Using its own MiXCR run on the immunoSEQ multiplex PCR reads, TCRdb lists one record per CDR3 protein. The sample yields some 110,000 distinct CDR3 sequences, around 94% seen once. The source of the sample is a study of CD8 T cells in Susac syndrome. Germline V lookup: CDR1 LGHNA, CDR2 YSLEER. The CDR3 totals 14 residues. V dropped 0 bases and J dropped 10 bases, with 13 bases sitting between them. Study-wide results and caveats: In total CD8+ repertoires, 15 to 20 Susac-specific public clones were found, and a few in CD8+ TEMRA repertoires.

The diagnostic criteria were recently defined, and patients with Susac syndrome met them for definite or probable disease. TEMRA cells were enriched by FACS, and CD4+ and CD8+ T cells were negatively isolated. This receptor was identified in a human donor with Susac syndrome. Specimen: CD8+ T cells from PBMCs. V is TRBV4-3 and J is TRBJ2-1, with D perhaps matching TRBD2 (6 bases). In nucleotides, the CDR3 is TGCGCCAGCAGCCAAGATGGTCTAGGACTAGAGCAGTTCTTC. Its translation: CASSQDGLGLEQFF.